Listed here are 20 T cell receptor beta chains from one sample, sequenced in a study of blood T cell repertoires in COVID-19. The assay was immunoSEQ multiplex PCR, and TCRdb's table has in-frame clones only and misses some. The table records roughly 220,000 clones, around 90% of them present only once. The material sequenced was peripheral blood. These receptors originate from a man aged 55-75 years with acute or convalescent COVID-19.

V is TRBV6-2 or TRBV6-3 and J is TRBJ2-1; TRBD2 is a possible D gene (6 bases). This CDR3 has 14 residues. CDR1 is MNHEY, CDR2 SVGEGT, per germline. The V gene lost 2 bases and the J gene lost 1 base, with 6 bases spanning the gap. CDR3 region: CASSYGGSYNEQFF. DNA for the CDR3: TGTGCCAGCAGTTACGGGGGGTCCTACAATGAGCAGTTCTTC.

The chain employs TRBV5-1 and TRBJ1-2; 7 nucleotides agree with TRBD1. The CDR3 contains 15 residues. Germline assignment: CDR1 SGHRS and CDR2 YFSETQ. With 4 bases clipped from V and 4 bases from J, the junction kept 10 bases outside the gene matches. This CDR3 reads CASSIDPGTAYGYTF. CDR3 DNA: TGCGCCAGCAGCATTGACCCCGGGACAGCCTATGGCTACACCTTC. Full variable domain (missing parts from reference TRBV5-1 and TRBJ1-2): KAGVTQTPRYLIKTRGQQVTLSCSPISGHRSVSWYQQTPGQGLQFLFEYFSETQRNKGNFPGRFSGRQFSNSRSEMNVSTLELGDSALYLCASSIDPGTAYGYTFGSGTRLTVV.

The chain carries TRBV15 and TRBJ2-1; 9 bases are a match to TRBD1. Trimming took 3 bases from V and 7 from J; bases not matched to a gene: 7. Germline V CDR1 and CDR2: LNHNV, YYDKDF (reference sequence). This CDR3 has 15 amino acids. CDR3 sequence: CATSSTGTGKNEQFF. In DNA, the CDR3 is TGTGCCACCAGCAGCACCGGGACAGGGAAGAATGAGCAGTTCTTC.

The CDR3 DNA follows: TGTGCCACCAGCAGCCCCTTGCAAGAGACCCAGTACTTC. It encodes CATSSPLQETQYF. V usage is TRBV15 and J usage is TRBJ2-5; D gene unclear. The CDR3 totals 13 residues. V lost 3 bases, J lost 2 bases, and 7 bases lay in between. Germline-derived CDR1 and CDR2 are LNHNV and YYDKDF (reference sequence).

The CDR3 is CASSHETGNYGYTF. Written as DNA, the CDR3 is TGTGCCAGCAGCCACGAGACAGGGAACTATGGCTACACCTTC. The genes are TRBV11-2 and TRBJ1-2; TRBD1 matches 7 bases. This CDR3 is 14 amino acids long. From germline, CDR1 is SGHAT and CDR2 FQNNGV. The ends lost 5 bases at V and 2 bases at J; junction bases unmatched: 5.

The chain combines TRBV2 with TRBJ2-2; 7 nucleotides match TRBD2. The junction had 10 bases not matched to a gene; V was cut back by 4 bases and J by 5 bases. This CDR3 comprises 16 residues. Germline V gene data show CDR1 as SNHLY and CDR2 as FYNNEI. CDR3 in DNA: TGTGCCAGCAGTGGTCAGAGCGGGGTTCGGACCGGGGAGCTGTTTTTT. Its translation is CASSGQSGVRTGELFF.

The chain joins TRBV5-8 to TRBJ2-7; 9 bases are a match to TRBD2. The CDR3 has 15 residues. Unmatched junction bases numbered 3, after V lost 2 bases and J lost 0 bases. The germline V gene encodes CDR1 SGHTS and CDR2 YDEGEE. The CDR3 reads CASSFQAGGSYEQYF. In DNA form, the CDR3 reads TGTGCCAGCAGCTTTCAAGCGGGAGGCTCCTACGAGCAGTACTTC. Full variable domain (outside the CDR3, taken from reference TRBV5-8 and TRBJ2-7): EAGVTQSPTHLIKTRGQQATLRCSPISGHTSVYWYQQALGLGLQFLLWYDEGEERNRGNFPPRFSGRQFPNYSSELNVNALELEDSALYLCASSFQAGGSYEQYFGPGTRLTVT.

The chain joins TRBV19 to TRBJ2-1; 9 bases line up with TRBD1. The V segment lost 7 bases and the J segment 1 base; nucleotides outside the gene matches: 5. This CDR3 region has 15 residues. CDR1 LNHDA and CDR2 SQIVND come from the germline V gene (reference sequence). CDR3 amino acids: CASIQTGGSYNEQFF. For the CDR3, the DNA is TGTGCCAGTATTCAGACAGGGGGGTCCTACAATGAGCAGTTCTTC.

The chain has TRBV7-8 and TRBJ1-6, with 7 nucleotides matching TRBD1. Germline values: CDR1 SGHVS, CDR2 FQNEAQ. V was clipped by 5 bases and J by 7 bases; unmatched bases: 8. The CDR3 totals 15 residues. CDR3 in amino acids: CASSPRTGGNSPLHF. In nucleotides, the CDR3 is TGTGCCAGCAGCCCGCGGACAGGTGGGAATTCACCCCTCCACTTT.

The chain couples TRBV11-2 to TRBJ2-2, with D possibly being TRBD2 (5 bases). The CDR3 is 15 residues long. Trimming left V 3 bases short and J 5 bases short, with 13 bases between. Germline V gene data show CDR1 as SGHAT and CDR2 as FQNNGV. The CDR3 region is CASSFRGRDTGELFF. CDR3 nucleotide sequence: TGTGCCAGCAGCTTCCGAGGGCGCGATACCGGGGAGCTGTTTTTT. The full variable domain, rest sourced from reference TRBV11-2 and TRBJ2-2, is EAGVAQSPRYKIIEKRQSVAFWCNPISGHATLYWYQQILGQGPKLLIQFQNNGVVDDSQLPKDRFSAERLKGVDSTLKIQPAKLEDSAVYLCASSFRGRDTGELFFGEGSRLTVL.

V and J are TRBV25-1 and TRBJ1-3; TRBD1 aligns across 9 bases. The germline V gene has CDR1 MGHDK and CDR2 SYGVNS. V shed 2 bases, J shed 7 bases, and the junction held 6 bases outside the gene matches. The CDR3 consists of 15 residues. The CDR3 reads CASSEPRQGVNTIYF. For the CDR3, the DNA is TGTGCCAGCAGTGAACCCAGACAGGGGGTGAACACCATATATTTT. Looking up the rest from reference TRBV25-1 and TRBJ1-3 gives the full variable domain: EADIYQTPRYLVIGTGKKITLECSQTMGHDKMYWYQQDPGMELHLIHYSYGVNSTEKGDLSSESTVSRIRTEHFPLTLESARPSHTSQYLCASSEPRQGVNTIYFGEGSWLTVV.

The chain uses TRBV28 and TRBJ1-3; tentative D call: TRBD1 (5 bases). Germline V gives CDR1 MDHEN, CDR2 SYDVKM. Trimming took 1 base from V and 0 from J, leaving 7 bases between them. CDR3 length: 15 amino acids. The CDR3 DNA is TGTGCCAGCAGTTTATTGGGGGGCTCTGGAAACACCATATATTTT. Encoded protein: CASSLLGGSGNTIYF.

There are a few counts of this clone. The CDR3 loop is CASSQASSPLHF. The DNA for the CDR3 is TGTGCCAGCAGCCAGGCAAGTTCACCCCTCCACTTT. The genes are TRBV3-1 (or the pseudogene TRBV3-2) and TRBJ1-6; D ambiguous. Germline CDR1 reads LGHDT; CDR2 reads YNNKEL (reference sequence). V gave up 3 bases and J gave up 9 bases, with 6 bases separating them. The CDR3 is 12 residues long.

This clone turned up a few times. This sequence joins TRBV25-1 and TRBJ2-7; 7 bases are a match to TRBD2. In germline, CDR1 is MGHDK, CDR2 SYGVNS. The CDR3 is made up of 13 amino acids. With 5 bases clipped from V and 3 bases from J, the junction kept 4 bases outside the gene matches. The CDR3 is CASSRGGGYEQYF. CDR3 in DNA: TGTGCCAGCAGTCGCGGGGGAGGCTACGAGCAGTACTTC.

V is TRBV9 and J is TRBJ1-4; TRBD1 agrees at 10 bases. CDR3 length: 16 residues. The trim removed 4 bases at V and 2 bases at J, leaving 5 bases unmatched. CDR1 is SGDLS, CDR2 YYNGEE, per germline. In DNA form, the CDR3 reads TGTGCCAGCAGCTCCCGGACAGGGGGGACTAATGAAAAACTGTTTTTT. Residues: CASSSRTGGTNEKLFF.

The chain has TRBV27 and TRBJ2-7; a possible D gene is TRBD2 (5 bases). Germline CDR1 is MNHEY and CDR2 is SMNVEV (reference sequence). Trimming pared 4 bases from V and 6 bases from J, leaving 16 bases between. The CDR3 consists of 14 residues. CDR3 nucleotide sequence: TGTGCCAGCAGTTGGGGATCGGAGGTTGCCGAGCAGTACTTC. Protein sequence: CASSWGSEVAEQYF.

This clone was observed a single time. The rearrangement joins TRBV3-1 (or the pseudogene TRBV3-2) to TRBJ1-1; D remains unclear. Germline V gene data show CDR1 as LGHDT and CDR2 as YNNKEL (reference sequence). Trimming removed 9 bases at V and 5 bases at J, with 22 bases between. The CDR3 spans 15 residues. This CDR3 is CASLPDTGVGTEAFF. The CDR3 bases are TGTGCCAGTCTTCCTGATACGGGAGTGGGGACTGAAGCTTTCTTT.

The J gene is TRBJ2-7, the V gene TRBV6-5, with a tentative D call TRBD1 (5 bases). The V end lost 0 bases, the J end lost 2 bases, and 14 bases lay between the germline ends. In germline, CDR1 is MNHEY, CDR2 SVGAGI. The CDR3 is made up of 16 amino acids. In DNA form, the CDR3 reads TGTGCCAGCAGTTACTCCGGTGGCAGGGCCGCCTACGAGCAGTACTTC. Its protein is CASSYSGGRAAYEQYF.

The chain uses TRBV9 and TRBJ2-1; D not certain. Germline CDR1 and CDR2: SGDLS and YYNGEE. V lost 2 bases and J 8 bases, leaving 5 bases between the germline ends. This CDR3 region has 11 residues. The CDR3 loop reads CASSVGYEQFF. The CDR3, as DNA: TGTGCCAGCAGCGTCGGTTATGAGCAGTTCTTC.

This chain uses TRBV5-4 with TRBJ2-7; D uncertain. Germline CDR1 and CDR2: SGHNT and YYREEE (reference sequence). This CDR3 region has 17 residues. Trimming left V 0 bases short and J 0 bases short, with 16 bases between. The CDR3 reads CASSLARPPTLSYEQYF. In DNA, the CDR3 is TGTGCCAGCAGCTTGGCCAGGCCGCCGACCCTCTCCTACGAGCAGTACTTC.